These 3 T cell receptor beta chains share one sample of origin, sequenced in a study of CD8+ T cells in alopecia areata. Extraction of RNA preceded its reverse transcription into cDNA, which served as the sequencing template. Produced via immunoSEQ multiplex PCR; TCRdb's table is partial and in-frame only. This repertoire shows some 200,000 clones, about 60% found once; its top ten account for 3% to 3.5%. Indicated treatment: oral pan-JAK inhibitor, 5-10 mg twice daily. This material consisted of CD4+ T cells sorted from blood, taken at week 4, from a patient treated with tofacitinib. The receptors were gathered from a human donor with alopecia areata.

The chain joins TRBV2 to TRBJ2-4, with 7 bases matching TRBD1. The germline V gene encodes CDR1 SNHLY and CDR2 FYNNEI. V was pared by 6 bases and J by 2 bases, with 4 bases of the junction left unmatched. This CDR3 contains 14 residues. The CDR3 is CASRTTGSKNIQYF. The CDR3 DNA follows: TGTGCCAGCAGGACGACAGGGTCCAAAAACATTCAGTACTTC.

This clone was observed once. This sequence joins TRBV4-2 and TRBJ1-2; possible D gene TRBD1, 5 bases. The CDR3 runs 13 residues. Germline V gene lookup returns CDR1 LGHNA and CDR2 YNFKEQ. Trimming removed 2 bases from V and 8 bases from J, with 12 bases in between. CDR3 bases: TGTGCCAGCAGCCAAAGGGACTTGAGCGGCTACACCTTC. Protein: CASSQRDLSGYTF.

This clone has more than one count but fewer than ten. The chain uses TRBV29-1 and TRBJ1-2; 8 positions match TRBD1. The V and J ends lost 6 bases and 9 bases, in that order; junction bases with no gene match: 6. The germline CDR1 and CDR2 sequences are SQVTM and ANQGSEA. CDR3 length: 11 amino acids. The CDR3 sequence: CSVRTGHSYTF. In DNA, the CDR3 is TGCAGCGTGCGGACAGGGCATAGCTACACCTTC.